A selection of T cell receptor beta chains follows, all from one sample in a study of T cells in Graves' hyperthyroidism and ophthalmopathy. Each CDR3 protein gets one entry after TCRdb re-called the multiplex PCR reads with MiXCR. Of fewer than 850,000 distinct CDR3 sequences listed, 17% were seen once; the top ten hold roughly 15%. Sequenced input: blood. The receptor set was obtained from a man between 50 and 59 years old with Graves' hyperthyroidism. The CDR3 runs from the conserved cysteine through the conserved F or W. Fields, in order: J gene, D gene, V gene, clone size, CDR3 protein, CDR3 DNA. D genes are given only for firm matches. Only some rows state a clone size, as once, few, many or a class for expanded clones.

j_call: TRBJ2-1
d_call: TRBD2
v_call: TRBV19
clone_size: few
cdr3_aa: CASYPSGGYNEQFF
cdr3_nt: TGTGCCAGTTATCCTAGCGGAGGTTACAATGAGCAGTTCTTC

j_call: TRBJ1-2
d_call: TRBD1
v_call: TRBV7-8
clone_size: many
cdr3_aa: CASSAQGAGGYTF
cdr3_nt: TGTGCCAGCAGCGCACAGGGGGCCGGGGGCTACACCTTC

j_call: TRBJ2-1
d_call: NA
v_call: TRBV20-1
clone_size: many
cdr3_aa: CSARPTGHYNEQFF
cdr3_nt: TGCAGTGCTCGCCCCACGGGCCACTACAATGAGCAGTTCTTC

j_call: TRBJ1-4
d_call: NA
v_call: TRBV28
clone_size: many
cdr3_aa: CASSTRTRDGEKLFF
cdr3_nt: TGTGCCAGCAGTACCCGGACCAGGGATGGTGAAAAACTGTTTTTT

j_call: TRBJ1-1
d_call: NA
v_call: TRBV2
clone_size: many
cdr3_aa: CASSEGVGYTEAFF
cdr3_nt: TGTGCCAGCAGTGAAGGGGTGGGGTACACTGAAGCTTTCTTT

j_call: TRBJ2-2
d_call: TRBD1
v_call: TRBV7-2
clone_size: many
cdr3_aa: CASSLGTGGANAGELFF
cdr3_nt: TGTGCCAGCAGCTTAGGGACAGGGGGCGCAAATGCCGGGGAGCTGTTTTTT

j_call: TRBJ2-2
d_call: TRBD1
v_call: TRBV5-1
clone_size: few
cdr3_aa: CASSPGQGGNTGELFF
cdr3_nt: TGCGCCAGCAGCCCCGGACAGGGGGGGAACACCGGGGAGCTGTTTTTT

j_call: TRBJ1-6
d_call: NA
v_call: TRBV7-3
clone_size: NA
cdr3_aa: CASSESGGAGGSPLHF
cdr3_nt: TGTGCCAGCAGTGAATCGGGGGGCGCCGGGGGATCACCCCTCCACTTT

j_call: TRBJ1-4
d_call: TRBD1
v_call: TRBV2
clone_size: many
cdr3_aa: CARRTGEKLFF
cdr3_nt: TGTGCCCGCAGGACAGGGGAAAAACTGTTTTTT

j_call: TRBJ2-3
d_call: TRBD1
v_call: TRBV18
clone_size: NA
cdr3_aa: CASSSDTGTVKTDTQYF
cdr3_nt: TGTGCCAGCTCATCGGACACCGGGACAGTGAAAACAGATACGCAGTATTTT

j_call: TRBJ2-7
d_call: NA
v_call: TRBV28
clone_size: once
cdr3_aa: CVSSEGGYLYEQYF
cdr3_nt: TGTGTCAGCAGCGAGGGAGGTTACCTCTACGAGCAGTACTTC

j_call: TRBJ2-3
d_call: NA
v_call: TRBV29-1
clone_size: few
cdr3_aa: CSVDTVQDTQYF
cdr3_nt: TGCAGCGTTGACACAGTTCAGGATACGCAGTATTTT

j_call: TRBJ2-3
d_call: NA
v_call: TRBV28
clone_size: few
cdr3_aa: CASSLDQGLPTDTQYF
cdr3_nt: TGTGCCAGCAGCCTAGACCAGGGGTTGCCCACAGATACGCAGTATTTT

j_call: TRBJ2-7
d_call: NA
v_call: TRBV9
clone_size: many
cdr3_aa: CASSTPPSQSIGETNEQYF
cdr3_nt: TGTGCCAGCAGCACCCCCCCGAGTCAATCTATTGGGGAAACCAACGAGCAGTACTTC

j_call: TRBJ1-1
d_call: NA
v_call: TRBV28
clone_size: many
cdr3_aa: CASSLTGTEAFF
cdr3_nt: TGTGCCAGCAGCCTAACAGGGACTGAAGCTTTCTTT

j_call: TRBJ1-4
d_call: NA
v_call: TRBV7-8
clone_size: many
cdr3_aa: CASSLGASGGKLFF
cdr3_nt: TGTGCCAGCAGCTTGGGGGCTTCGGGTGGAAAACTGTTTTTT

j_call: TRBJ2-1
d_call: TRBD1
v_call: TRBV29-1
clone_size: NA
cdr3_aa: CSVEGGGDRGWTYNEQFF
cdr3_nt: TGCAGCGTTGAAGGGGGGGGGGACAGGGGATGGACCTACAATGAGCAGTTCTTC

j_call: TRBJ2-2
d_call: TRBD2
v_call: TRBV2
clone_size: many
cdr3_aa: CASSEFSGGTGELFF
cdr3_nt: TGTGCCAGCAGTGAATTCAGCGGGGGCACCGGGGAGCTGTTTTTT

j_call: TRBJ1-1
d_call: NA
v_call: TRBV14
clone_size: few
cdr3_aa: CASSRTTGTEAFF
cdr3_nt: TGTGCCAGCAGCCGTACGACAGGTACTGAAGCTTTCTTT

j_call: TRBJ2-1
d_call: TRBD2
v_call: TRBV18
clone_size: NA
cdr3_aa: CASSPPPGLAVFF
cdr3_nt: TGTGCCAGCTCACCACCTCCGGGACTAGCTGTGTTCTTC

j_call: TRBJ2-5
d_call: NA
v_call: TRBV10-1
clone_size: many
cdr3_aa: CASSESNRASQYF
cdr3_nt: TGCGCCAGCAGTGAGTCTAATAGGGCATCCCAGTACTTC

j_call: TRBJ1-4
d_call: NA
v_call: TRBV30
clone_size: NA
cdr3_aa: CAWKDGRLNEKLFF
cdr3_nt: TGTGCCTGGAAGGACGGCCGCCTTAATGAAAAACTGTTTTTT

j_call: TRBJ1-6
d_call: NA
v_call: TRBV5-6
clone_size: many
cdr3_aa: CASSPPGNSPLHF
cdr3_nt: TGTGCCAGCAGCCCCCCGGGGAATTCACCCCTCCACTTT

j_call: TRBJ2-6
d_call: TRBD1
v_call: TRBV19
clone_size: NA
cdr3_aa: CASSGWTGSSGANVLTF
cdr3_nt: TGTGCCAGTAGTGGTTGGACAGGGAGCTCTGGGGCCAACGTCCTGACTTTC

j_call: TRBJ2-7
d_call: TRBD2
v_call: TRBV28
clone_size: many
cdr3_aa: CASSQGPGLAGYEQYF
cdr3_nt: TGTGCCAGCAGCCAAGGGCCGGGACTAGCGGGATACGAGCAGTACTTC

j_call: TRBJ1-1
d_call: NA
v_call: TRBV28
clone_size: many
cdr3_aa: CASSPPGEPFF
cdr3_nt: TGTGCCAGCAGTCCCCCGGGAGAACCTTTCTTT

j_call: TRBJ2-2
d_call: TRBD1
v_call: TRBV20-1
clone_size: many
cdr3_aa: CSARVGQLRTGELFF
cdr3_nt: TGCAGTGCTAGAGTGGGACAGCTGCGCACCGGGGAGCTGTTTTTT

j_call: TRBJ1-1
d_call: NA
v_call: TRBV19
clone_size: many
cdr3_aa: CASSIIWGAKTEAFF
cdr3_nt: TGTGCCAGTAGCATTATATGGGGGGCGAAAACTGAAGCTTTCTTT

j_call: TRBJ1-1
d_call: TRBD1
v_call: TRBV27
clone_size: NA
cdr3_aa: CASSRNVQGIEAFF
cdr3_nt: TGTGCCAGCAGCCGTAATGTACAGGGGATTGAAGCTTTCTTT